A selection of T cell receptor beta chains follows, all from one sample in a study of early T cells in non-severe SARS-CoV-2 infection. TCRdb re-derived calls from the 5' RACE reads in MiXCR, one entry per CDR3 protein. The data show tens of thousands of distinct CDR3 sequences, about an eighth seen once. Sequenced material: whole blood. These receptors were obtained from an adult who was a healthcare worker with PCR-confirmed SARS-CoV-2 infection or an uninfected control (not recorded which). Each CDR3 is given with its conserved first and last residue. D genes are given only for firm matches. Rows may omit the clone size; those that give it use once, few, many or a size class.

d_call j_call clone_size v_call cdr3_nt cdr3_aa
NA TRBJ1-1 NA TRBV5-1 TGCGCCAGCAGCGGTGGACCGGACACTGAAGCTTTCTTT CASSGGPDTEAFF
NA TRBJ2-3 NA TRBV5-5 TGTGCCAGCAGCTCCCAGCCCCCAGATACGCAGTATTTT CASSSQPPDTQYF
NA TRBJ2-7 few TRBV7-9 TGTGCCAGCAGCCCGTGGGGGCAGGCTGCCTACGAGCAGTACTTC CASSPWGQAAYEQYF
NA TRBJ2-7 few TRBV29-1 TGCAGCGTTGATATTCGGGGACCCTCCTACGAGCAGTACTTC CSVDIRGPSYEQYF
NA TRBJ1-2 few TRBV6-1 TGTGCCAGCAGGGACACAGGGAGTGCGTTCCAGGGCTACACCTTC CASRDTGSAFQGYTF
NA TRBJ1-3 few TRBV18 TGTGCCAGCTCACCGAGGAGAGGGAGTGCCTCTGGAAACACCATATATTTT CASSPRRGSASGNTIYF
TRBD1 TRBJ2-7 NA TRBV11-2 TGTGCCAGCAGCTATTACAGGGGTTCCCCCCACGAGCAGTACTTC CASSYYRGSPHEQYF
NA TRBJ1-6 many TRBV27 TGTGCCAGCAGTTTGGAGGGGGTTTGGTCACCCCTCCACTTT CASSLEGVWSPLHF
TRBD1 TRBJ2-7 NA TRBV6-5 TGTGCCAGCAGCCTCCTTCCCGACAGGGTTTACGAGCAGTACTTC CASSLLPDRVYEQYF
TRBD2 TRBJ2-7 NA TRBV19 TGTGCCAGTAGTATAGGGGCTAGCGGTGCCTACGAGCAGTACTTC CASSIGASGAYEQYF
NA TRBJ1-3 few TRBV3-1 TGTGCCAGCAGCCAAATCCGGCCGGGTGGAAACACCATATATTTT CASSQIRPGGNTIYF
NA TRBJ2-7 few TRBV7-2 TGTGCCAGCAGCCGAGGTGGGGGAACCTACGAGCAGTACTTC CASSRGGGTYEQYF
NA TRBJ1-3 few TRBV5-1 TGCGCCAGCAGCTTGAATTCCAGGAGCTCTGAAAACACCATATATTTT CASSLNSRSSENTIYF
NA TRBJ2-6 few TRBV5-1 TGCGCCAGCAGCCAACAAGTGAATTCTGGGGCCAACGTCCTGACTTTC CASSQQVNSGANVLTF
NA TRBJ1-5 NA TRBV4-1 TGCGCCAGCAGCCAAGATGGTTTGGTTCAGCCCCAGCATTTT CASSQDGLVQPQHF
NA TRBJ2-7 few TRBV29-1 TGCAGCGTTGAAGATCCGGAACCGGGCGAGCAGTACTTC CSVEDPEPGEQYF
NA TRBJ1-1 NA TRBV29-1 TGCAGCTCCAGGGCAGGGCCGAACACTGAAGCTTTCTTT CSSRAGPNTEAFF
NA TRBJ2-5 many TRBV7-9 TGTGCCAGCAGCTTAGCGGCACAGGTCCTGGAGACCCAGTACTTC CASSLAAQVLETQYF
NA TRBJ1-2 few TRBV5-1 TGCGCCAGCAGCTTGGGACAGAATCCCGTTGGCTACACCTTC CASSLGQNPVGYTF
NA TRBJ2-3 many TRBV20-1 TGCAGTGCGAGGACAGTTACAGATACGCAGTATTTT CSARTVTDTQYF
TRBD1 TRBJ2-2 NA TRBV14 TGTGCCAGCAGCCTTTGGGGACCGGGACAGGGACTCACCGGGGAGCTGTTTTTT CASSLWGPGQGLTGELFF
TRBD1 TRBJ1-1 few TRBV18 TGTGCCAGCTCACGGGACAGAGAGAACACTGAAGCTTTCTTT CASSRDRENTEAFF
TRBD2 TRBJ2-1 many TRBV20-1 TGCAGTGCGCAGACCCTAGCGGGAGGGCCGAATGAGCAGTTCTTC CSAQTLAGGPNEQFF
NA TRBJ2-1 NA TRBV2 TGTGCCAGCGTGGCAGGGATAAGTGATGAGCAGTTCTTC CASVAGISDEQFF
TRBD2 TRBJ2-1 NA TRBV7-9 TGTGCCAGCAGCTCCATCCTAGCGGGAGACAGAAATGAGCAGTTCTTC CASSSILAGDRNEQFF
NA TRBJ2-1 few TRBV14 TGTGCCAGCAGCCAAGGTTGGCAGGGTAGGGGTGAGCAGTTCTTC CASSQGWQGRGEQFF
NA TRBJ2-7 few TRBV3-1 TGTGCCAGCAGCCAAGGCTCGGGAGTGGTCTACGAGCAGTACTTC CASSQGSGVVYEQYF